This TCR beta chain was captured by sequencing in a study of blood T cell repertoires in COVID-19. Repertoires were generated with immunoSEQ multiplex PCR, while TCRdb's copy carries only in-frame clones and drops some. This sample has 120,000 to 150,000 clones, with approximately 84% found just once. The length of the CDR3 is 12 residues. V was cut by 5 bases and J by 5 bases, with 9 bases left in between. The chain employs TRBV12-3 or TRBV12-4 and TRBJ1-2; D is perhaps TRBD1 (6 bases). The source material was peripheral blood. The clonotype originates from a human donor in a cohort sampled during active COVID-19. The CDR3 region has the DNA TGTGCCAGCAGTGTCACAGGGTATGGCTACACCTTC. It specifies CASSVTGYGYTF.